The present T cell receptor beta chain was sequenced within a study of blood T cell repertoires in COVID-19. For the study at large: The samples span acute and convalescent COVID-19 from the United States, Italy and Spain. In each case, the material was cDNA or gDNA derived from T cells, B-cell-depleted T cells, or PBMCs.

Some clones are missing from TCRdb's copy, which holds only in-frame ones; the method was immunoSEQ multiplex PCR. The sample lists about 66,000 clones, approximately 89% seen once, with roughly 1.4% in the top ten. The TCR originated in a man in his sixties with acute or convalescent COVID-19. The specimen was peripheral blood.

CDR3 amino acids: CASSLQGVGEKLFF. The CDR3 nucleotides read TGCGCCAGCAGCCTTCAGGGGGTAGGGGAAAAACTGTTTTTT. The rearrangement uses TRBV5-1 and TRBJ1-4; 7 nucleotides match TRBD1. V trimming: 4 bases; J trimming: 8 bases; junction bases outside the gene matches: 8. This CDR3 has 14 amino acids. CDR1 and CDR2 from the germline V gene are SGHRS and YFSETQ.